A single T cell receptor beta chain is shown here with its context. This record belongs to a study of patients and donors after allogeneic stem cell transplantation. MiXCR, run by TCRdb on the RT-PCR reads, gives a single entry per CDR3 protein. The table has hundreds of thousands of distinct CDR3 sequences, roughly 17% seen once; the top ten hold around 7.2%. The CDR3 loop spans 14 amino acids. The junction had 7 bases not matched to a gene; V was cut back by 6 bases and J by 1 base. The germline CDR1 and CDR2 sequences are SQVTM and ANQGSEA. The TCR sequence derives from a human donor who was either an allogeneic HSCT recipient or a stem cell or donor lymphocyte infusion donor (not recorded which). It is not recorded whose cells these are; they may come from a transplant donor. The sequenced material came from blood, either unsorted or a sorted T cell fraction (not recorded which). V and J are TRBV29-1 and TRBJ2-3; 7 bases are a match to TRBD2. The DNA of the CDR3 is TGCAGCGTCGCCGGAGGGAGGGGCACAGATACGCAGTATTTT. This translates into CSVAGGRGTDTQYF.